A selection of T cell receptor beta chains follows, all from one sample in a study of blood T cell repertoires in COVID-19. The table came from immunoSEQ multiplex PCR; TCRdb's copy has only in-frame clones and leaves some out. The data contain 180,000 or so clones, roughly four fifths of them singletons. The sample was PBMCs or T cells enriched from blood (not recorded which). The origin of the receptors is a man aged 35 to 55 who had recovered from COVID-19. The CDR3 runs from the conserved cysteine through the conserved F or W. Fields, in order: clone size, J gene, D gene, V gene, CDR3 DNA, CDR3 protein. D genes are given only for firm matches. For some rows the clone size is stated as once, few or many, or as a class when expanded; others skip it.

once TRBJ2-3 TRBD1 TRBV9 TGTGCCAGCAGCGTAGCAGGACAGGGGTTCACAGATACGCAGTATTTT CASSVAGQGFTDTQYF
NA TRBJ1-1 NA TRBV7-9 TGTGCCAGCAGCCTAGGGGGAGTATTCGGCACTGAAGCTTTCTTT CASSLGGVFGTEAFF
NA TRBJ2-7 NA TRBV30 TGTGCCTGGAGTCGGCGGCACGAGCAGTACTTC CAWSRRHEQYF
NA TRBJ2-6 NA TRBV19 TGTGCCAGTAGTATTGGCCTGTCCTCTGGGGCCAACGTCCTGACTTTC CASSIGLSSGANVLTF
once TRBJ2-7 TRBD1 TRBV5-1 TGCGCCAGCAGCATAATTGACAGGGGCCTCTACGAGCAGTACTTC CASSIIDRGLYEQYF
NA TRBJ1-6 NA TRBV4-2 TGTGCCAGCAGCCAAGATTGGCAGTATAATTCACCCCTCCACTTT CASSQDWQYNSPLHF
NA TRBJ1-3 TRBD1 TRBV6-5 TGTGCCAGCAGTTACTCGGGACAGTCAGGAAACACCATATATTTT CASSYSGQSGNTIYF
NA TRBJ1-3 NA TRBV19 TGTGCCAGTAGTAACGCCGGGACACCAGGAAACACCATATATTTT CASSNAGTPGNTIYF
NA TRBJ1-4 TRBD1 TRBV6-5 TGTGCTATTCAGGGACAGGCTAATGAAAAACTGTTTTTT CAIQGQANEKLFF
few TRBJ2-7 TRBD1 TRBV5-1 TGCGCCAGCAGCTTCAACAGGGGCCCGGGGGAGCAGTACTTC CASSFNRGPGEQYF
NA TRBJ1-2 NA TRBV3-1/TRBV3-2 TGTGCCAGCAGCCTGGGCCCGGTCGTCGGCTATGGCTACACCTTC CASSLGPVVGYGYTF
NA TRBJ1-6 TRBD1 TRBV7-9 TGTGCCAGCAGCTTCGGACAGGGGCTCGATTCACCCCTCCACTTT CASSFGQGLDSPLHF
NA TRBJ1-2 NA TRBV5-4 TGTGCCAGCAGCCTTGGACAGCCCGGCTATGGCTACACCTTC CASSLGQPGYGYTF
NA TRBJ1-2 NA TRBV10-3 TGTGCCATCGGGGTGATGGACAGCCGGTATGGCTACACCTTC CAIGVMDSRYGYTF
NA TRBJ2-7 TRBD1 TRBV10-3 TGTGCCATCAGTGAGTCAGACAGGGACAGCGGCTACGAGCAGTACTTC CAISESDRDSGYEQYF
few TRBJ2-2 TRBD1 TRBV7-2 TGTGCCAGCAGTCGTTCACCGGGACAGGGCACCGGGGAGCTGTTTTTT CASSRSPGQGTGELFF
once TRBJ2-2 TRBD2 TRBV20-1 TGCAGTGCTAGTCCGACTAGCGGGGGGGTTAACGGGGAGCTGTTTTTT CSASPTSGGVNGELFF
NA TRBJ1-1 TRBD1 TRBV11-1 TGTGCCAGCAGCCCGGGACAGCGATACACTGAAGCTTTCTTT CASSPGQRYTEAFF
few TRBJ1-2 TRBD1 TRBV24-1 TGTGCCACCAGTGACCGGGACAGGGTGGGGTATGGCTACACCTTC CATSDRDRVGYGYTF
NA TRBJ2-1 TRBD2 TRBV5-4 TGTGCCAGCAGCTCCGGACTAGCGGCCGACGACTCCTACAATGAGCAGTTCTTC CASSSGLAADDSYNEQFF
NA TRBJ2-1 NA TRBV20-1 TGCAGTGCTAGAGGGGGGGATGAGCAGTTCTTC CSARGGDEQFF
NA TRBJ1-2 NA TRBV27 TGTGCCAGCACGCAATTGACTAATGGCTACACCTTC CASTQLTNGYTF
NA TRBJ1-2 NA TRBV14 TGTGCCAGCAGCCCAGACAGGAACTATGGCTACACCTTC CASSPDRNYGYTF
NA TRBJ2-4 NA TRBV19 TGTGCCAGTAGTATAGGGCTAGCCAAAAACATTCAGTACTTC CASSIGLAKNIQYF
NA TRBJ1-6 TRBD1 TRBV5-6 TGTGCCAGCAGCTCCGACAGGGGCTCGCGGTCACCCCTCCACTTT CASSSDRGSRSPLHF
NA TRBJ1-1 TRBD1 TRBV30 TGTGCCTGGAGTAAACAGGGGGCGGAGACTGAAGCTTTCTTT CAWSKQGAETEAFF
once TRBJ2-7 NA TRBV11-2 TGTGCCAGCAGCTCCTCGGACAGCTACGAGCAGTACTTC CASSSSDSYEQYF
once TRBJ1-6 TRBD1 TRBV28 TGTGCCAGCAGTGCTGGGACAGTTAATTCACCCCTCCACTTT CASSAGTVNSPLHF
NA TRBJ1-5 NA TRBV6-2/TRBV6-3 TGTGCCAGCAGTTACGAGCGGGGGCCGAATCAGCCCCAGCATTTT CASSYERGPNQPQHF
NA TRBJ1-5 NA TRBV10-3 TGTGCCAGTTCCGGCGGGGGAGGAAATCAGCCCCAGCATTTT CASSGGGGNQPQHF
NA TRBJ1-5 NA TRBV4-1 TGCGCCAGCAGCCAAGCTTCAACCGAGAGGCAGCCCCAGCATTTT CASSQASTERQPQHF
few TRBJ1-6 NA TRBV3-1/TRBV3-2 TGTGCCAGCAGCCCTAGCTGGGGGCCAGTCGCGAATTCACCCCTCCACTTT CASSPSWGPVANSPLHF
NA TRBJ1-5 NA TRBV6-2/TRBV6-3 TGTGCCAGCAGTTACCGGGGATTCAGTCTCGATCAGCCCCAGCATTTT CASSYRGFSLDQPQHF
NA TRBJ1-1 NA TRBV5-1 TGCGCCAGCAGCTTGTATAGCATGAACACTGAAGCTTTCTTT CASSLYSMNTEAFF
NA TRBJ1-1 TRBD1 TRBV5-4 TGTGCCAGCAGCTGGGACCGGGACAGGAGAACAACGGCTGAAGCTTTCTTT CASSWDRDRRTTAEAFF
NA TRBJ2-5 TRBD2 TRBV2 TGTGCCAGCGCGGGGGGTGGAGGCGGCGAGACCCAGTACTTC CASAGGGGGETQYF
NA TRBJ1-2 TRBD1 TRBV4-1 TGCGCCAGCAGCCTGGGGACAGTCTCTAACTATGGCTACACCTTC CASSLGTVSNYGYTF
NA TRBJ1-1 TRBD1 TRBV15 TGTGCCACCAGCGCTAGACAGGGGGCCCTTGAGAATTTCTTT CATSARQGALENFF
NA TRBJ1-2 TRBD1 TRBV19 TGTGCCAGTAGCACGCGAATGACAGGGGGTGACTATGGCTACACCTTC CASSTRMTGGDYGYTF
NA TRBJ2-1 NA TRBV5-6 TGTGCCAGCAGCTTGCCAATCAATGAGCAGTTCTTC CASSLPINEQFF
NA TRBJ1-5 TRBD1 TRBV28 TGTGCCAGCAGGACTACAGGGGGGTATCAGCCCCAGCATTTT CASRTTGGYQPQHF